The sequence of this T cell receptor (beta chain) was determined in a study of T cell responses to AZD1222 COVID-19 vaccine. V lost 3 bases, J lost 4 bases, and 6 bases stayed unmatched. Per germline, CDR1 MNHEY and CDR2 SMNVEV (reference sequence). The CDR3 is 16 amino acids. Data came from immunoSEQ multiplex PCR; TCRdb stores just in-frame clones and leaves some out. The sample holds about 160,000 clones, around 94% seen once. The chain combines TRBV27 with TRBJ1-4; 9 bases are a match to TRBD1. The source is an adult who received the AZD1222 COVID-19 vaccine. Here the sequenced sample was peripheral blood, taken 28 days after the second AZD1222 dose. CDR3 sequence: CASSLDPTGGNEKLFF. CDR3 sequence (DNA): TGTGCCAGCAGTTTGGATCCGACAGGGGGTAATGAAAAACTGTTTTTT.